This section outlines one TCR beta chain sequence together with its context. Its target is unknown. Researchers ran the PCR with 60 Vbeta and 13 Jbeta primers. The method was immunoSEQ multiplex PCR; TCRdb's version includes in-frame clones alone and lacks a portion of them. The repertoire holds about 150,000 clones, with 55% to 70% as singletons. Unrecorded immune exposure was likely among donors, who were nominally healthy when sampled. This CDR3 has 16 residues. The J segment lost 2 bases and the V segment lost 4 bases, leaving 4 bases of the junction unmatched. Looked up from germline, CDR1 is SGHNT and CDR2 is YYREEE (reference sequence). This record comes from a study of cytomegalovirus exposure and HLA in healthy donors. Study outcomes and limitations: An analysis done earlier found most TCR beta V segments productive about 87% or about 30% of the time. Among TCR beta chains, those listed as cytomegalovirus-associated numbered some 170. Cytomegalovirus status was reportedly diagnosed by the classifier with high specificity and sensitivity.

Sequencing was done on a sample of PBMCs. The chain joins TRBV5-4 to TRBJ2-3; 13 bases are shared with TRBD2. The receptor was derived from a woman aged 25 to 39 in good health and CMV-seropositive. The CDR3 is CASSTGLAGVTDTQYF. The CDR3 DNA reads as TGTGCCAGCAGCACCGGACTAGCGGGAGTCACAGATACGCAGTATTTT.